The following is a TCR beta chain sequence with its context. The antigen it recognizes is unknown. No base-level quality is on record; no much larger clone is a single base apart. The donors were healthy, HIV-negative adults with no recently reported acute infections or vaccinations. Only Caucasian adults living in Nashville, Tennessee, USA were represented among the donors. CD4+ T cells were enriched by magnetic negative selection; naive cells were then positively selected on CD45RA, and the negative fraction formed the memory subset. Blood was obtained by leukapheresis, after which PBMCs were separated by Ficoll-Histopaque density gradient centrifugation and cryopreserved in liquid nitrogen vapor phase. Analytical flow cytometry was used to check the purity and quantity of every magnetically sorted T cell population. Each sorted fraction had its genomic DNA isolated and then quantified by UV absorbance on a Nanodrop 2000c.

CDR1 and CDR2, per the germline V gene (reference sequence), are SGHNT and YYREEE. The CDR3 sequence holds 17 residues, the cysteine and phenylalanine included. Only the CDR3 DNA is retained, 51 bases long and in frame from the first base. Trimmed from V: 0 bases; trimmed from J: 3 bases; junction bases lacking a gene match: 6. This entry belongs to a study of shared clonotypes between healthy human individuals (TCRdb year 2020). About the study as a whole: Two women and a few men aged 18 to 49 years were included in the cohort. For each donor, CD4 naive and CD4 memory were each given three plates, CD8 naive was given two plates, and CD8 memory was given one plate. Blood TCR repertoires of five healthy adults were deeply sequenced to estimate repertoire size and the extent of clonotype sharing between individuals. To increase sequencing depth and limit assay-specific biases, TCR repertoire library preparation and sequencing were carried out by different laboratories using diverse techniques. Between about 0.94 and 8.9 billion PBMCs per donor were obtained by leukapheresis. Results and caveats for the whole study, not just this receptor: Sampling was limited to blood, and TCR repertoires in tissue likely differ from TCR repertoires in blood. Clonotypes shared by all four sorted-subset donors showed higher generation probabilities than non-shared clonotypes. Even with the large sequencing depth, rarefaction of the sorted-subset datasets indicated that sequencing was incomplete. Pairwise subsampling indicated that sequencing depth was expected to affect the degree of clonotype sharing among donors. When several donors were compared, the shared fraction of clonotypes was around 5% for naive CD4, around 3.5% for naive CD8, 2% to 2.5% for memory CD4, and around 0.37% for memory CD8. Naive subsets generally had larger estimated clonotype richness than memory subsets did. Because the study included a small number of donors, the genetic and exposure-history diversity represented was limited.

TCR CDR3 regions were amplified from genomic DNA by multiplex PCR using the deep immunoSEQ assay. Extracted genomic DNA from each cell subset was distributed evenly across all wells of several immunoSEQ 96-well plates, and each plate was treated as a replicate. For sorted subsets, 200 to 250 ng genomic DNA, equal to 30,000 or so T cell genomes, was loaded into each replicate PCR. Purified libraries were quantified with a Qubit 3.0 fluorometer, sized on a Bioanalyzer 2100, and re-quantified with the KAPA Library Quantification kit. A separate single-read 150-cycle Illumina NextSeq 550 flow cell was used to sequence each immunoSEQ 96-well plate. From the authors' description of their analysis: Because only junctional sequences without quality scores were contained in the immunoSEQ output, filtering matching that applied to full-length reads could not be performed. Sequences were annotated with PyIR, a Python wrapper for IgBLAST v1.9, using IMGT germline references to assign V/J genes and CDR3. Reads were filtered out if the reads had weak V/J assignments (E-value above 1e-6), no CDR3, stop codons, out-of-frame junctions, or ambiguous translated residues. V3J clonotypes were defined by identical inferred V gene, J gene, and CDR3 amino acid sequence. To compute the percentage overlap between repertoires, the number of shared unique clonotypes was divided by the size of the smaller repertoire. Repertoire richness was assessed with RTK rarefaction, the Chao1 estimator, and Recon v2.1 estimates of unobserved clonotypes. OLGA was used to compute generation probabilities for all TCRbeta clonotypes that the gDNA method yielded from a handful of donors. TCRdb stores this immuneACCESS table with in-frame sequences only. Part of the clones is absent; in the studies checked, under half of the shortfall reflects unresolved V genes, and no reason is known for the rest. The DNA gave D and trimming, while V, J and clone size come from that table. The table for this sample lists about 600,000 clones; roughly 97% of them were counted only once. Jointly, the top ten make up about 0.06% of the sample.

The rearrangement combines TRBV5-4 with TRBJ2-2, and TRBD2 matches 9 of the central bases. Sequenced input: naive CD4+ T cells sorted from blood. The meaning of the sample's cell subset or site label: CD45RA+ positively selected. This sequence originates from a woman aged 25-40 years in good health. The DNA is TGTGCCAGCAGCTTGGTTTTTGCGGGAGGGTACACCGGGGAGCTGTTTTTT. Its protein product is CASSLVFAGGYTGELFF.